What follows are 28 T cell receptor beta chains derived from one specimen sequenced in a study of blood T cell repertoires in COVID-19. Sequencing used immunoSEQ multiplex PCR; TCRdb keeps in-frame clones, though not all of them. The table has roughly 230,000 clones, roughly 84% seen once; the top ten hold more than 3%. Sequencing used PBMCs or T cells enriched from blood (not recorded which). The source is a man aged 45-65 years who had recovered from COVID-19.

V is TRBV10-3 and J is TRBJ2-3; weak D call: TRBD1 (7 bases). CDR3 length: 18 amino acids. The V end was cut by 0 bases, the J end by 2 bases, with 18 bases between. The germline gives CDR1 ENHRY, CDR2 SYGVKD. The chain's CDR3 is CAISESGGPGAPTDTQYF. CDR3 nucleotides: TGTGCCATCAGTGAGTCAGGGGGCCCGGGGGCCCCCACAGATACGCAGTATTTT.

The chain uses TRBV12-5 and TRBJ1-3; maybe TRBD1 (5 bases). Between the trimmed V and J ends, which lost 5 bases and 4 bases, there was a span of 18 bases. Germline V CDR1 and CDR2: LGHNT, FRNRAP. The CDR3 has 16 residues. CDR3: CASGRPRGMVGNTIYF. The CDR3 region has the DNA TGTGCTAGTGGTAGACCACGGGGGATGGTAGGAAACACCATATATTTT. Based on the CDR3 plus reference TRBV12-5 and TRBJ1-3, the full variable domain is DARVTQTPRHKVTEMGQEVTMRCQPILGHNTVFWYRQTMMQGLELLAYFRNRAPLDDSGMPKDRFSAEMPDATLATLKIQPSEPRDSAVYFCASGRPRGMVGNTIYFGEGSWLTVV.

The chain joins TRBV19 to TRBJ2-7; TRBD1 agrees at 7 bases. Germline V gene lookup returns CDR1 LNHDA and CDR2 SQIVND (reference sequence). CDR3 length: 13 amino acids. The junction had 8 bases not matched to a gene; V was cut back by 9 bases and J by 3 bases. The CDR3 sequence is CASGDRPFYEQYF. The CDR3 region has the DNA TGTGCCAGCGGGGACAGACCCTTCTACGAGCAGTACTTC.

CDR3 loop: CASSFWTPNTEAFF. The CDR3 nucleotides read TGTGCCAGCAGCTTTTGGACACCGAACACTGAAGCTTTCTTT. V is TRBV7-9 and J is TRBJ1-1; D possibly corresponds to TRBD1 (5 bases). The CDR3 is made up of 14 amino acids. The ends were cut back, 3 bases at V and 1 base at J, with 9 bases in the middle. Germline V gives CDR1 SEHNR, CDR2 FQNEAQ (reference sequence).

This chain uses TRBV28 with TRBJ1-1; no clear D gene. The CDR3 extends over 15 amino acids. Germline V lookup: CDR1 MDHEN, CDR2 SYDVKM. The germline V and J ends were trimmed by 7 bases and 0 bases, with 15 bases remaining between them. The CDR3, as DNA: TGTGCCAGCATGGAGACGAGGGCGTTGAACACTGAAGCTTTCTTT. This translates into CASMETRALNTEAFF.

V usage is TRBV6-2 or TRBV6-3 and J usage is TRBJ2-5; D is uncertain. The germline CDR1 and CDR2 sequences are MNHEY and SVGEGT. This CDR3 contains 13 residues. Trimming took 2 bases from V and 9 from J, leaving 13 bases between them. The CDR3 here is CASSYGSRMAQYF. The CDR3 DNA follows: TGTGCCAGCAGTTACGGTTCTAGGATGGCCCAGTACTTC.

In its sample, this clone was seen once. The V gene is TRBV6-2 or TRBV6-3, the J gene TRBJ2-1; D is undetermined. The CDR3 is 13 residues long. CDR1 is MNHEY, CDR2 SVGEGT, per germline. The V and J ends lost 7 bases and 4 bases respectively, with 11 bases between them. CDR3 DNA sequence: TGTGCCAGCACCCCCCACTTGTACAATGAGCAGTTCTTC. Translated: CASTPHLYNEQFF.

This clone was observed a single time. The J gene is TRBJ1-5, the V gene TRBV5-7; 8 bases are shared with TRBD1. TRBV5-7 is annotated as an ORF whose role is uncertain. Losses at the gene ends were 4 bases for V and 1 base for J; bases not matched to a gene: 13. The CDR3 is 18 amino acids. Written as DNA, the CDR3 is TGTGCCAGCAGCCTTGAGAGTCAGGGGGCGCGGAGCAATCAGCCCCAGCATTTT. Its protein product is CASSLESQGARSNQPQHF.

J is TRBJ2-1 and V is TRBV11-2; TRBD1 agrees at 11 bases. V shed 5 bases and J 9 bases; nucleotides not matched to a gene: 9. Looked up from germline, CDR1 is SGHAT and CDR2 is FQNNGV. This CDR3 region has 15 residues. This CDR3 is CASSRGQGANGEQFF. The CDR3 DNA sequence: TGTGCCAGCAGCCGAGGACAGGGGGCTAACGGTGAGCAGTTCTTC. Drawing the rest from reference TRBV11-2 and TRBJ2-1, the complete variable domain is EAGVAQSPRYKIIEKRQSVAFWCNPISGHATLYWYQQILGQGPKLLIQFQNNGVVDDSQLPKDRFSAERLKGVDSTLKIQPAKLEDSAVYLCASSRGQGANGEQFFGPGTRLTVL.

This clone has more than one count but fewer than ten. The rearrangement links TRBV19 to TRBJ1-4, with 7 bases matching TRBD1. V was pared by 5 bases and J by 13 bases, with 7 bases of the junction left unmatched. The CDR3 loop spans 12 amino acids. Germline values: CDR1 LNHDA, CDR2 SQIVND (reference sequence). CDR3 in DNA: TGTGCCAGTAGTGTACGACAGGGAGGACTGTTTTTT. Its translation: CASSVRQGGLFF.

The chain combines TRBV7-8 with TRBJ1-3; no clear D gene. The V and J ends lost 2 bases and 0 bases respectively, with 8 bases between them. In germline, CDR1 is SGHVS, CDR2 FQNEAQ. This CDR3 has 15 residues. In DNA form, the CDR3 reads TGTGCCAGCAGCTTACAGGTCGGCTCTGGAAACACCATATATTTT. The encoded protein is CASSLQVGSGNTIYF.

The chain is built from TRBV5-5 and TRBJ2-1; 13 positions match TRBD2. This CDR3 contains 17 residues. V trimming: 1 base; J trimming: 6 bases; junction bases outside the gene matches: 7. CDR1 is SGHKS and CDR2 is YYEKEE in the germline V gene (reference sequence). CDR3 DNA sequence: TGTGCCAGCAGCTTGCGCCAACTAGCGGGAGGGCGCAATGAGCAGTTCTTC. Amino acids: CASSLRQLAGGRNEQFF.

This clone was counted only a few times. CDR3 residues: CAERTGGMNTEAFF. The CDR3 DNA reads TGTGCCGAACGGACAGGGGGTATGAACACTGAAGCTTTCTTT. The rearrangement joins TRBV7-2 to TRBJ1-1; 10 bases are shared with TRBD1. Germline CDR1 reads SGHTA; CDR2 reads FQGNSA. V was clipped by 11 bases and J by 0 bases; unmatched bases: 6. CDR3 size: 14 residues.

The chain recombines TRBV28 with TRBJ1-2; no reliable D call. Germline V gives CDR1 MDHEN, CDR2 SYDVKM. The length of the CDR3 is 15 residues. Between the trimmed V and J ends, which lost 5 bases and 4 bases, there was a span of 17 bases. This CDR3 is CASSTLSGAFYGYTF. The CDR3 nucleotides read TGTGCCAGCAGTACTCTCAGCGGAGCCTTCTATGGCTACACCTTC.

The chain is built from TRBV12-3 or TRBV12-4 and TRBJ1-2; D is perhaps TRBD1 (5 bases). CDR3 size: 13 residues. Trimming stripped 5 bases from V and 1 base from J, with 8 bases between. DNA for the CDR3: TGTGCCAGCAGTCCTGACAGTAACTATGGCTACACCTTC. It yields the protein CASSPDSNYGYTF.

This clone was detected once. Here the CDR3 DNA reads TGTGCCAGCAGGAGGCAGGGGAGAGGTCAGCCCCAGCATTTT. Protein product: CASRRQGRGQPQHF. The V and J genes are TRBV7-2 and TRBJ1-5; TRBD1 might be the D (6 bases). Germline V CDR1 and CDR2: SGHTA, FQGNSA. Trimming pared 6 bases from V and 6 bases from J, leaving 15 bases between. CDR3 length: 14 amino acids.

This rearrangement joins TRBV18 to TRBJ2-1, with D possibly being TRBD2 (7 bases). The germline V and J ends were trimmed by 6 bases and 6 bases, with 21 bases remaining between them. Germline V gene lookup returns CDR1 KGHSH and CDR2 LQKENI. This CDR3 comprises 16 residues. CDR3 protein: CASSRRGGPRGNEQFF. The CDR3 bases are TGTGCCAGCTCGCGGCGCGGGGGCCCCCGGGGCAATGAGCAGTTCTTC.

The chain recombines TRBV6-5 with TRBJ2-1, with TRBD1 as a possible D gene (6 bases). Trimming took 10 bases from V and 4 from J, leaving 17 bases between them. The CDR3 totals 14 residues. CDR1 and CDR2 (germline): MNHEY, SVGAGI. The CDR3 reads CATETDSTYNEQFF. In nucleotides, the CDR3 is TGTGCCACAGAGACGGACAGCACTTACAATGAGCAGTTCTTC.

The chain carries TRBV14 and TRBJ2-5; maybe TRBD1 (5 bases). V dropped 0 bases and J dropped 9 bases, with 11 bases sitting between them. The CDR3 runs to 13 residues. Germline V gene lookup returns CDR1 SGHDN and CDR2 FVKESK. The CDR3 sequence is CASSQERQTPQYF. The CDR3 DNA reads TGTGCCAGCAGCCAAGAGCGACAGACCCCCCAGTACTTC.

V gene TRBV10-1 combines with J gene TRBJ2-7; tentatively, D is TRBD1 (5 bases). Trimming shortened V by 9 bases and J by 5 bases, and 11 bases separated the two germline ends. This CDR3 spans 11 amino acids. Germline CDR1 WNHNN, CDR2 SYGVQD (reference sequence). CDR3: CASSAGNEQYF. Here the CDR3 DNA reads TGCGCCAGTTCCGCAGGGAACGAGCAGTACTTC.

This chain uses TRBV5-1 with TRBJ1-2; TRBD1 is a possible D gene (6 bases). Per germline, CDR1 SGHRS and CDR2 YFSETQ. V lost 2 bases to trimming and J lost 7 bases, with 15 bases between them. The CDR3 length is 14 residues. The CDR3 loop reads CASSLRDTSSGYTF. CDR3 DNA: TGCGCCAGCAGCTTACGGGACACTTCTTCTGGCTACACCTTC.

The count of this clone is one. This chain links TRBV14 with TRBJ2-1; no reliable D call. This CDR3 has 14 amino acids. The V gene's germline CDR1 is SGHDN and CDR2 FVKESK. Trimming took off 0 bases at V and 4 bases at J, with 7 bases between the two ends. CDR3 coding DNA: TGTGCCAGCAGCCAAGACAGCGCATACAATGAGCAGTTCTTC. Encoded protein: CASSQDSAYNEQFF.

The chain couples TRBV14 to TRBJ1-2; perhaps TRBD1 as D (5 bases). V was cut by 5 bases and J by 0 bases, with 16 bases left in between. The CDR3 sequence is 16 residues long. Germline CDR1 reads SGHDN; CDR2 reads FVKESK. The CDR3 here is CASSGGAGLANYGYTF. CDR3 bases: TGTGCCAGCAGCGGAGGGGCCGGCCTAGCTAACTATGGCTACACCTTC.

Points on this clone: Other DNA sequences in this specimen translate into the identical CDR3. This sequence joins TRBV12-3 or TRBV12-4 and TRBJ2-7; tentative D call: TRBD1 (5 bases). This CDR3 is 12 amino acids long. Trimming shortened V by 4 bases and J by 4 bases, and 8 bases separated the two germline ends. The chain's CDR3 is CASSSDSYEQYF. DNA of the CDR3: TGTGCCAGCAGTTCAGACAGTTACGAGCAGTACTTC.

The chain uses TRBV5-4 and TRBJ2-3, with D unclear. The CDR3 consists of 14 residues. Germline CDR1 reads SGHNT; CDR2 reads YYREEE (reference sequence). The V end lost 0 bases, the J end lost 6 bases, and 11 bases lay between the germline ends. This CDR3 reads CASSLEASADTQYF. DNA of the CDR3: TGTGCCAGCAGCTTGGAAGCTAGTGCGGATACGCAGTATTTT.

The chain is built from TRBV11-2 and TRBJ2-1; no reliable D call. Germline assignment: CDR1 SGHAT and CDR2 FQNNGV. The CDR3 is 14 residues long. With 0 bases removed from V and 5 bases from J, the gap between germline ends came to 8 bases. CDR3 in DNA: TGTGCCAGCAGCTTAGAAGTGCGCCACAATGAGCAGTTCTTC. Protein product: CASSLEVRHNEQFF.

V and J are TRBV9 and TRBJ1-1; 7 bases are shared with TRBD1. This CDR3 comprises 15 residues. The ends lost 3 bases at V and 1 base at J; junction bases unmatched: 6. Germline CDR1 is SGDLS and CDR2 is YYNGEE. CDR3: CASSGRGQRNTEAFF. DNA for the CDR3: TGTGCCAGCAGCGGACGGGGACAGAGGAACACTGAAGCTTTCTTT.

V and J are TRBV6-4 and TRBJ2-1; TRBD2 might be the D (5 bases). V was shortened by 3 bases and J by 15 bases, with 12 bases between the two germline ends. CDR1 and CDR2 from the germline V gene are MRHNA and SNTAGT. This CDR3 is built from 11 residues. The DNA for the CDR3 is TGTGCCAGCAGTGAGGGCGGGCCCCCGTTCTTC. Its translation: CASSEGGPPFF.